The rows below give T cell receptor beta chains drawn from one sample of a study of cytotoxic CD8 clonotypes in ibrutinib-treated CLL. The repertoire was sequenced with immunoSEQ multiplex PCR; TCRdb's copy has only in-frame clones and lacks some. The sample has about 45,000 clones, 65% seen once; the top ten hold 20% to 25%. Sequencing was performed on PBMCs, taken after 24 months of ibrutinib treatment. The receptors were gathered from a human donor with chronic lymphocytic leukemia. The conserved cysteine and the conserved F or W are not part of the CDR3 here.

>TRBV19|TRBJ1-6|11
ASSISGDSPLH
>TRBV7-9|TRBJ2-3|13
ASSLWASRGDTQY
>TRBV19|TRBJ1-4|13
ASTPTGLNNEKLF
>TRBV27|TRBJ2-3|12
ARCRADKGGTQY
>TRBV9|TRBJ1-3|12
ASSNQGRLDTIY
>TRBV2|TRBJ2-3|13
ASSEQGTGTDTQY
>TRBV27|TRBJ1-1|13
ASSLHSLRNTEAF
>TRBV4-1|TRBJ1-6|13
ASSQVMFRDSPLH
>TRBV7-3|TRBJ2-3|13
ASSLRGGHTDTQY
>TRBV30|TRBJ1-1|12
AWSVLALNTEAF
>TRBV2|TRBJ2-3|13
ASWSVGVYLDTQY
>TRBV27|TRBJ1-1|11
ASSYGGNTEAF
>TRBV10-3|TRBJ2-7|12
ATGTGTDSYEQY
>TRBV5-1|TRBJ2-7|7
ASTYEQY
>TRBV7-8|TRBJ1-3|13
ASSLGQGSGNTIY
>TRBV4-1|TRBJ1-4|12
ASSPPQRSEKLF
>TRBV13|TRBJ2-1|13
ASSPTSGPLMGQF
>TRBV19|TRBJ2-3|12
ASARLGITDTQY
>TRBV7-2|TRBJ2-2|12
ASSLFLSTGELF
>TRBV5-1|TRBJ1-6|12
ASRREGGHSPLH
>TRBV5-4|TRBJ1-1|13
ASSRNTQGDTEAF
>TRBV5-4|TRBJ1-6|13
ASSLVQGDGSPLH
>TRBV5-1|TRBJ1-5|15
ASSPGTGGLSNQPQH
>TRBV4-2|TRBJ1-2|13
ASSQVGDRGLGYT
>TRBV13|TRBJ1-1|12
ASSLQGGGTEAF
>TRBV15|TRBJ1-1|11
ATSDRLHTEAF
>TRBV7-2|TRBJ1-6|15
ASSLAFGGPNNSPLH
>TRBV4-1|TRBJ2-5|13
ASSRLTGLRETQY
>TRBV5-6|TRBJ2-2|15
ASSQRRGSTNTGELF
>TRBV7-9|TRBJ1-3|14
ASSTLAQDRGGTIY
>TRBV7-9|TRBJ2-2|12
ASSLGQYTGELF
>TRBV11-1|TRBJ2-2|11
ASSLRNTGELF
>TRBV30|TRBJ2-2|14
AWSPRTRTPTGELF
>TRBV7-9|TRBJ2-7|9
ASSWTYEQY
>TRBV7-2|TRBJ2-3|12
ASILGGSSDTQY
>TRBV27|TRBJ2-3|12
ASSLTSMGNTQY
>TRBV19|TRBJ1-1|10
ASCRRYTEAF
>TRBV7-2|TRBJ1-2|14
ASSLTGTGINYGYT
>TRBV19|TRBJ2-3|10
ASSLRTDTQY
>TRBV5-1|TRBJ2-1|15
ASSLSPLAGGGNEQF
>TRBV7-9|TRBJ2-7|13
ASSSEGLAGDEQY
>TRBV18|TRBJ2-7|11
ASSPVPDYEQY
>TRBV7-9|TRBJ1-5|15
ASSLVVLEGMHQPQH
>TRBV7-3|TRBJ2-1|16
ASSLTQREGSSYNEQF
>TRBV6-1|TRBJ1-1|11
ASSERWKTEAF
>TRBV7-2|TRBJ1-2|10
ASSLSQYGYT
>TRBV7-3|TRBJ1-2|13
ASSLAGRQGSGYT
>TRBV5-4|TRBJ2-3|12
ASSLGGAADTQY
>TRBV5-6|TRBJ1-2|9
ASSSQRGYT
>TRBV5-6|TRBJ2-2|13
ASSLNDLNTGELF
>TRBV18|TRBJ2-3|10
ASSPARDTQY
>TRBV2|TRBJ2-7|10
ASSKQGYEQY